Shown below are 4 T cell receptor beta chains from a single sample sequenced in a study of T-cell memory formation after mild COVID-19. TCRdb processed the 5' RACE reads anew with MiXCR; each CDR3 protein has one entry. Here the sample spans 350,000 to 450,000 distinct CDR3 sequences, less than 25% being singletons. What was sequenced was PBMCs or a T cell subset sorted from them (not recorded which). These receptors came from an adult woman who had mild COVID-19 (a few samples of this study predate the infection). Cell type and time point are not known.

This clonotype showed up just a few times. The V and J genes are TRBV30 and TRBJ2-3; the D gene is possibly TRBD1 (6 bases). The germline CDR1 and CDR2 sequences are GTSNPN and SVGIG (reference sequence). CDR3 length: 14 amino acids. Trimming took 1 base from V and 1 from J, leaving 9 bases between them. The chain's CDR3 is CAWSGQARTDTQYF. CDR3 DNA sequence: TGTGCCTGGAGTGGACAGGCGCGCACAGATACGCAGTATTTT.

This clonotype was seen more than once but under ten times. The chain joins TRBV7-9 to TRBJ2-5; a possible D gene is TRBD1 (5 bases). Trimming removed 5 bases at V and 7 bases at J, with 11 bases between. The CDR3 length is 12 residues. Germline V lookup: CDR1 SEHNR, CDR2 FQNEAQ (reference sequence). CDR3 in DNA: TGTGCCAGCAGCCTAGGGGAAGCGACCCAGTACTTC. It yields the protein CASSLGEATQYF.

This clonotype was counted only a few times. The CDR3 spells CASSPGGRLSYEQYF. The CDR3 coding sequence is TGTGCCAGCTCACCAGGGGGACGGCTCTCCTACGAGCAGTACTTC. V gene TRBV18 combines with J gene TRBJ2-7, with D perhaps matching TRBD1 or TRBD2 (5 bases each). Germline CDR1 and CDR2: KGHSH and LQKENI. V was cut by 2 bases and J by 0 bases, with 11 bases left in between. The CDR3 is made up of 15 amino acids. Together with reference TRBV18 and TRBJ2-7, the CDR3 gives the full variable domain: NAGVMQNPRHLVRRRGQEARLRCSPMKGHSHVYWYRQLPEEGLKFMVYLQKENIIDESGMPKERFSAEFPKEGPSILRIQQVVRGDSAAYFCASSPGGRLSYEQYFGPGTRLTVT.

J is TRBJ1-3 and V is TRBV5-5; D might be TRBD1 (5 bases). The CDR3 extends over 15 amino acids. V was shortened by 4 bases and J by 0 bases, with 11 bases between the two germline ends. CDR1 SGHKS and CDR2 YYEKEE come from the germline V gene (reference sequence). CDR3 sequence: CASSGGLGSGNTIYF. As DNA, the CDR3 is TGTGCCAGCAGCGGGGGACTTGGCTCTGGAAACACCATATATTTT.